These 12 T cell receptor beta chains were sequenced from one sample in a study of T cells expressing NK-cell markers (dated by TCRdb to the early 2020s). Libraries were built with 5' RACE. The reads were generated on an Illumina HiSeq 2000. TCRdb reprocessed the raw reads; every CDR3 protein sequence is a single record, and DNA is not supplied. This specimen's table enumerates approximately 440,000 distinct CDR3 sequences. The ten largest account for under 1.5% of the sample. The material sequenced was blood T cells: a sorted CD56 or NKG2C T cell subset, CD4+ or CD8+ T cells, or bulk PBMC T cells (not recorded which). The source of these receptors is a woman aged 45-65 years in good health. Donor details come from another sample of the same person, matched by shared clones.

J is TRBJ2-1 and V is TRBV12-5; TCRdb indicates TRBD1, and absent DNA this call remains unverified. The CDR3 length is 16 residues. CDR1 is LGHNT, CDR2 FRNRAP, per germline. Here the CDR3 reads CASGLHGQGTRNEQFF.

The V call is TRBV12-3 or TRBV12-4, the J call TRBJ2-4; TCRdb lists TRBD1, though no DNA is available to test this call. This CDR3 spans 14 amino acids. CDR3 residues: CASSSPDRTNIQYF.

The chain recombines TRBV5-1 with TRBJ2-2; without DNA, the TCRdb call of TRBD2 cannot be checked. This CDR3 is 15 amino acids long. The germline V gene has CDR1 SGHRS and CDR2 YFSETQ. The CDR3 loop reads CASRLPGLNTGELFF.

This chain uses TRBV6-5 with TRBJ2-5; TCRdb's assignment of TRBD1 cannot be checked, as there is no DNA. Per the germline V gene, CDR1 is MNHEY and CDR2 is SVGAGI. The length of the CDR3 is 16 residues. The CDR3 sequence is CASSSGTPIAQETQYF.

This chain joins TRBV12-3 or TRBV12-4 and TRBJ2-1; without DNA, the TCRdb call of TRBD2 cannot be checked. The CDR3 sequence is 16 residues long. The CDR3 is CASSSTNREKYNEQFF.

The CDR3 region is CASSPPPAGRSYNEQFF. This sequence joins TRBV12-3 or TRBV12-4 and TRBJ2-1; as DNA is missing, the TRBD2 call by TCRdb cannot be tested. The CDR3 is 17 residues long.

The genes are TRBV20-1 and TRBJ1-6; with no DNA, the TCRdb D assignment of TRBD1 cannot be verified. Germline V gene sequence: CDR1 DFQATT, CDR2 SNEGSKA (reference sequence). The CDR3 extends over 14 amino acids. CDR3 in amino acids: CSARSRVKNSPLHF.

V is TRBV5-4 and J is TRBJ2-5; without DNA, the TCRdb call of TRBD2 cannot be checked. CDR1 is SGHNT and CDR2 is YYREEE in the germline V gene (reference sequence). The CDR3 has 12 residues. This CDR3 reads CAWTAVQETQYF.

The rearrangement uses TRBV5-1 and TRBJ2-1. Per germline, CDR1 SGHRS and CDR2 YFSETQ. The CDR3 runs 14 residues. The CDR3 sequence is CASSLSATNNEQFF.

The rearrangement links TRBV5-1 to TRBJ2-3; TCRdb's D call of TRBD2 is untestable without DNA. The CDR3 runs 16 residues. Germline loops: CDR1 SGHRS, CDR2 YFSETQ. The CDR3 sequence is CASRGLSPPHTDTQYF.

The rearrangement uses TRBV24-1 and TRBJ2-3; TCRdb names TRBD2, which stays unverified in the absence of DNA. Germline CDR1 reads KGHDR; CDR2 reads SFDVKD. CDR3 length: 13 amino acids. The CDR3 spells CATSAGSADTQYF.

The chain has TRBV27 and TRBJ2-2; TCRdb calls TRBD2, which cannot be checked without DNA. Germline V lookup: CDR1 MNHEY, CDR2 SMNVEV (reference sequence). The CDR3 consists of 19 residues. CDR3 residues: CASSSGTSGRWANTGELFF.